These 15 T cell receptor beta chains were all obtained from the same sample, sequenced in a study of blood T cell repertoires in COVID-19. The repertoire was sequenced with immunoSEQ multiplex PCR; TCRdb's copy has only in-frame clones and lacks some. Seen here are tens of thousands of clones, 65% to 70% observed once, and the top ten hold roughly a sixth. Sequenced: peripheral blood. The receptors here all came from a human donor in a cohort sampled during active COVID-19.

This clone was observed a few times. The chain couples TRBV6-1 to TRBJ2-1, with 11 bases fitting TRBD2. This CDR3 is built from 17 residues. Germline CDR1 MNHNS, CDR2 SASEGT. The V segment lost 3 bases and the J segment 9 bases; nucleotides outside the gene matches: 13. CDR3 protein: CASSEPFSGRAGGEQFF. The CDR3 DNA is TGTGCCAGCAGTGAGCCGTTTAGCGGGAGGGCCGGGGGTGAGCAGTTCTTC.

The chain carries TRBV5-1 and TRBJ2-1, with 7 bases that match TRBD1. Trimming at V came to 1 base and at J to 1 base, leaving 8 bases not matched to a gene. CDR3 length equals 17 residues. The germline V gene encodes CDR1 SGHRS and CDR2 YFSETQ. CDR3 in DNA: TGCGCCAGCAGCTTGCCCTTGGACAGGCCATCCTACAATGAGCAGTTCTTC. It is translated as CASSLPLDRPSYNEQFF.

CDR3 in DNA: TGTGCCAGCAGTCTAAACAGAGATACGCAGTATTTT. It encodes CASSLNRDTQYF. The rearrangement joins TRBV27 to TRBJ2-3; D not resolved. Trimming removed 5 bases from V and 5 bases from J, with 8 bases in between. The germline CDR1 and CDR2 sequences are MNHEY and SMNVEV (reference sequence). This CDR3 region has 12 residues.

This clone was observed many times. This chain uses TRBV24-1 with TRBJ1-2; D gene ambiguous. Trimming stripped 7 bases from V and 5 bases from J, with 13 bases between. Per germline, CDR1 KGHDR and CDR2 SFDVKD. This CDR3 is built from 13 residues. The CDR3 loop is CATSRDWRYGYTF. The CDR3 DNA is TGTGCCACCAGCAGAGACTGGAGGTATGGCTACACCTTC.

This clone was seen only once. The chain links TRBV28 to TRBJ2-7; 7 positions match TRBD1. Trimming took 6 bases from V and 1 from J; bases not matched to a gene: 6. Germline assignment: CDR1 MDHEN and CDR2 SYDVKM. CDR3 size: 14 residues. The CDR3 nucleotides read TGTGCCAGCAGAAGACAGGGTATATCCTACGAGCAGTACTTC. It is translated as CASRRQGISYEQYF.

As for this clone: The sample contains more than one DNA sequence encoding this CDR3. V usage is TRBV5-1 and J usage is TRBJ1-3; 9 bases match TRBD1. This CDR3 has 16 amino acids. The V gene end was trimmed by 2 bases and the J gene end by 4 bases; junction bases not matched to a gene: 7. CDR1 SGHRS and CDR2 YFSETQ come from the germline V gene. DNA for the CDR3: TGCGCCAGCAGCTTAACCGGGACAGGGATCGGAAACACCATATATTTT. Translation: CASSLTGTGIGNTIYF.

This chain links TRBV5-1 with TRBJ1-1; the D gene is possibly TRBD1 (5 bases). The CDR3 runs to 13 residues. CDR1 and CDR2 (germline): SGHRS, YFSETQ. Trimming stripped 4 bases from V and 8 bases from J, with 15 bases between. The CDR3, as DNA: TGCGCCAGCAGCCTGCAAACAGGCACAGAAGCTTTCTTT. Protein: CASSLQTGTEAFF.

This clone has only a few counts. The V gene is TRBV7-8, the J gene TRBJ1-3; D remains ambiguous. The V gene's germline CDR1 is SGHVS and CDR2 FQNEAQ. Trimming pared 5 bases from V and 4 bases from J, leaving 15 bases between. This CDR3 region has 15 residues. As DNA, the CDR3 is TGTGCCAGCAGCCCATTGGGGAGGGAAGGAAACACCATATATTTT. Its translation: CASSPLGREGNTIYF.

The chain uses TRBV28 and TRBJ2-1, with 7 bases identical to TRBD2. Germline V gives CDR1 MDHEN, CDR2 SYDVKM. Unmatched junction bases numbered 10, after V lost 7 bases and J lost 7 bases. The length of the CDR3 is 14 residues. CDR3 in DNA: TGTGCCAGCATCCCCGGGGGGATAAGGAATGAGCAGTTCTTC. Encoded protein: CASIPGGIRNEQFF.

The rearrangement uses TRBV15 and TRBJ2-6; 8 bases match TRBD1. This CDR3 is built from 20 residues. Trimming took 0 bases from V and 1 from J; bases not matched to a gene: 11. The germline CDR1 and CDR2 sequences are LNHNV and YYDKDF (reference sequence). The CDR3 DNA is TGTGCCACCAGCAGAGAAATCAACACAGGGGGACCATCTGGGGCCAACGTCCTGACTTTC. This translates into CATSREINTGGPSGANVLTF.

The chain joins TRBV5-1 to TRBJ2-2, with a tentative D call TRBD2 (5 bases). V shed 4 bases and J shed 3 bases, with 16 bases lying between them. The CDR3 spans 16 residues. CDR1 is SGHRS and CDR2 is YFSETQ in the germline V gene. CDR3: CASSPPLRVDTGELFF. The CDR3 DNA reads TGCGCCAGCAGCCCCCCTCTGAGGGTTGACACCGGGGAGCTGTTTTTT.

This clone was seen a handful of times. This chain uses TRBV11-2 with TRBJ1-1; D is undetermined. The V end lost 5 bases, the J end lost 2 bases, and 15 bases lay between the germline ends. CDR1 is SGHAT and CDR2 is FQNNGV in the germline V gene. The CDR3 spans 15 residues. CDR3 residues: CASSPPHSSNTEAFF. CDR3 DNA sequence: TGTGCCAGCAGCCCCCCTCATAGTTCTAACACTGAAGCTTTCTTT.

The gene calls are TRBV7-2 and TRBJ2-3; 12 bases match TRBD2. The length of the CDR3 is 16 residues. CDR1 and CDR2 from the germline V gene are SGHTA and FQGNSA. Losses at the gene ends were 4 bases for V and 4 bases for J; bases not matched to a gene: 6. CDR3 nucleotide sequence: TGTGCCAGCAGCTCATCTAGCGGGGGGGCCCCAGATACGCAGTATTTT. It specifies CASSSSSGGAPDTQYF. Full variable domain (missing parts from reference TRBV7-2 and TRBJ2-3): GAGVSQSPSNKVTEKGKDVELRCDPISGHTALYWYRQSLGQGLEFLIYFQGNSAPDKSGLPSDRFSAERTGGSVSTLTIQRTQQEDSAVYLCASSSSSGGAPDTQYFGPGTRLTVL.

The V call is TRBV2, the J call TRBJ1-2; TRBD1 might be the D (6 bases). The CDR3 loop spans 16 amino acids. V lost 0 bases, J lost 4 bases, and 15 bases lay in between. Per the germline V gene, CDR1 is SNHLY and CDR2 is FYNNEI. CDR3: CASSEARGGRIYGYTF. The DNA for the CDR3 is TGTGCCAGCAGTGAAGCGCGGGGGGGGCGAATCTATGGCTACACCTTC.

This sequence joins TRBV7-2 and TRBJ1-4, with 9 nucleotides matching TRBD1. Trimming removed 2 bases from V and 7 bases from J; junction bases left unmatched: 8. The CDR3 sequence is 16 residues long. Per germline, CDR1 SGHTA and CDR2 FQGNSA. As DNA, the CDR3 is TGTGCCAGCAGCTTAAAATTGGGGACAGGGACTGAAAAACTGTTTTTT. Translating gives CASSLKLGTGTEKLFF.